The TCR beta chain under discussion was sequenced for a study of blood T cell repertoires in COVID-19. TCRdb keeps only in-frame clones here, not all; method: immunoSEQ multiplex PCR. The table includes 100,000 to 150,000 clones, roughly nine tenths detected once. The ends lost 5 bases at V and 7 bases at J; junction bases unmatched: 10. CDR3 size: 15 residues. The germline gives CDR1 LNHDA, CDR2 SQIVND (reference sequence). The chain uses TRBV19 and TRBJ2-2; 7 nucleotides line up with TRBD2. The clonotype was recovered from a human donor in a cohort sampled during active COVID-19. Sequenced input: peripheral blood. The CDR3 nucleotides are TGTGCCAGTAGTTCCAGACTAGCCCAGAACGGGGAGCTGTTTTTT. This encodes CASSSRLAQNGELFF. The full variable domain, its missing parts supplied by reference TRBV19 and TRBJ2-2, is DGGITQSPKYLFRKEGQNVTLSCEQNLNHDAMYWYRQDPGQGLRLIYYSQIVNDFQKGDIAEGYSVSREKKESFPLTVTSAQKNPTAFYLCASSSRLAQNGELFFGEGSRLTVL.